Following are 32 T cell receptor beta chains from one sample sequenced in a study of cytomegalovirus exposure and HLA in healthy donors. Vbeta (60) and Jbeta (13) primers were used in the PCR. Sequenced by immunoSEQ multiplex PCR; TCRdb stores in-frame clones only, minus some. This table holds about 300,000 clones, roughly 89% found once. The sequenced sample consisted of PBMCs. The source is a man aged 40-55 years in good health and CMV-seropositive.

The CDR3 DNA is TGTGCCAGTAGGCCTCCCGGACTAATATACAATGAGCAGTTCTTC. Its protein is CASRPPGLIYNEQFF. The chain joins TRBV19 to TRBJ2-1; possibly TRBD2 for D (6 bases). The CDR3 sequence is 15 residues long. Trimming pared 6 bases from V and 4 bases from J, leaving 16 bases between. The germline CDR1 and CDR2 sequences are LNHDA and SQIVND (reference sequence).

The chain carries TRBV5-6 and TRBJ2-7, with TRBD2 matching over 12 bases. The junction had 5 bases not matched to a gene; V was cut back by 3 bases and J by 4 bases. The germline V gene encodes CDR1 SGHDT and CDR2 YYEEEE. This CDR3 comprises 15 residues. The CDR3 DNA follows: TGTGCCAGCAGCTGGAGACTAGCGGGAGAGTACGAGCAGTACTTC. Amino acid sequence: CASSWRLAGEYEQYF. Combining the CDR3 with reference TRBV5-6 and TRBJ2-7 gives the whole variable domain DAGVTQSPTHLIKTRGQQVTLRCSPKSGHDTVSWYQQALGQGPQFIFQYYEEEERQRGNFPDRFSGHQFPNYSSELNVNALLLGDSALYLCASSWRLAGEYEQYFGPGTRLTVT.

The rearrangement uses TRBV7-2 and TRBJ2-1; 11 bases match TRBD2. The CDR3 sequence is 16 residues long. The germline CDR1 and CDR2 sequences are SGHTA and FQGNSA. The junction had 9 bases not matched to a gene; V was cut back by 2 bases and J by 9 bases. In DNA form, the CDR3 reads TGTGCCAGCAGCTTAATCCGTAGCGGGAGGGGAGGTGAGCAGTTCTTC. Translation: CASSLIRSGRGGEQFF.

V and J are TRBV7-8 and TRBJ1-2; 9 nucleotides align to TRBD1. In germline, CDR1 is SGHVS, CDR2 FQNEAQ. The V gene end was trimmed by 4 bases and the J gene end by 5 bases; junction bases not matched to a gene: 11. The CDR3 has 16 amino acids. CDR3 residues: CASSSHRGRVDYGYTF. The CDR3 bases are TGTGCCAGCAGCTCCCACAGGGGGCGGGTTGATTATGGCTACACCTTC.

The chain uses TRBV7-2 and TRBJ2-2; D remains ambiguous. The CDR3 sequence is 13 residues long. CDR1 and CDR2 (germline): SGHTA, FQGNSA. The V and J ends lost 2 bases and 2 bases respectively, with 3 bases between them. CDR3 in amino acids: CASSLSNTGELFF. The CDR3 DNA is TGTGCCAGCAGCTTATCAAACACCGGGGAGCTGTTTTTT. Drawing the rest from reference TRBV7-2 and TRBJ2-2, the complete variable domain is GAGVSQSPSNKVTEKGKDVELRCDPISGHTALYWYRQSLGQGLEFLIYFQGNSAPDKSGLPSDRFSAERTGGSVSTLTIQRTQQEDSAVYLCASSLSNTGELFFGEGSRLTVL.

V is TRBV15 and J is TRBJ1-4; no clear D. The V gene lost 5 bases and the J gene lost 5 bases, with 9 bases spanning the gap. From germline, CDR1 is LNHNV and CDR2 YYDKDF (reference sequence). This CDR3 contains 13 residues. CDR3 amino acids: CATSQAVNEKLFF. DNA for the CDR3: TGTGCCACCAGCCAAGCCGTGAATGAAAAACTGTTTTTT.

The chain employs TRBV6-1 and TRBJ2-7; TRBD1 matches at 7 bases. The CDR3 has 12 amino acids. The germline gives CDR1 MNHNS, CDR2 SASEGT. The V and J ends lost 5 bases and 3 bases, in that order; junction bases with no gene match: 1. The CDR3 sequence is CASSRQGYEQYF. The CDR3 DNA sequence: TGTGCCAGCAGTCGACAGGGCTACGAGCAGTACTTC.

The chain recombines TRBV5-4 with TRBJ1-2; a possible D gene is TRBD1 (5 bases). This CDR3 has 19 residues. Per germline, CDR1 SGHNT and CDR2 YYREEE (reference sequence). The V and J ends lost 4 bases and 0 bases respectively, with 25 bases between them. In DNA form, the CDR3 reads TGTGCCAGCAGCACTGCGCCACTGACAGATTTCGAATCTAACTATGGCTACACCTTC. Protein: CASSTAPLTDFESNYGYTF.

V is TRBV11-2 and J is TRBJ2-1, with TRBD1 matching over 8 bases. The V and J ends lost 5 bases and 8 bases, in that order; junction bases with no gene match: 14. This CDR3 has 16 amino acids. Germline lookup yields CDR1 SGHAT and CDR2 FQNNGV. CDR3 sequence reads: CASSLSTGVNGDEQFF. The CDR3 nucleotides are TGTGCCAGCAGCCTGTCGACAGGGGTGAACGGGGATGAGCAGTTCTTC. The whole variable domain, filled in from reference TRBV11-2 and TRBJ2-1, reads EAGVAQSPRYKIIEKRQSVAFWCNPISGHATLYWYQQILGQGPKLLIQFQNNGVVDDSQLPKDRFSAERLKGVDSTLKIQPAKLEDSAVYLCASSLSTGVNGDEQFFGPGTRLTVL.

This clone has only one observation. The CDR3 loop is CASSTTDRIYGYTF. CDR3 sequence (DNA): TGTGCCAGCAGTACCACTGACAGGATCTATGGCTACACCTTC. The rearrangement links TRBV7-8 to TRBJ1-2, with D possibly matching TRBD1 (6 bases). Germline lookup yields CDR1 SGHVS and CDR2 FQNEAQ. The length of the CDR3 is 14 residues. V was cut by 6 bases and J by 4 bases, with 15 bases left in between.

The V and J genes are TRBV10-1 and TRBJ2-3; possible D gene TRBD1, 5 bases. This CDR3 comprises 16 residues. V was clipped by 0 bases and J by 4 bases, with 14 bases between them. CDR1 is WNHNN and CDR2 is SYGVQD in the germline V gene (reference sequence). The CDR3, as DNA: TGCGCCAGCAGTGAGTCGCCTAGGGGCCCAGCAGATACGCAGTATTTT. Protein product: CASSESPRGPADTQYF.

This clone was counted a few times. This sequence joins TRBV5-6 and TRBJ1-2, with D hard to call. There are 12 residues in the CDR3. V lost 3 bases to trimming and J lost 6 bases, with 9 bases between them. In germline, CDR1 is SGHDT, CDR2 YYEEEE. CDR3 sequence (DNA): TGTGCCAGCAGCTCCTTGGGAGATGGCTACACCTTC. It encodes CASSSLGDGYTF. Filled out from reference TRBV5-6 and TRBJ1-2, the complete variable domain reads DAGVTQSPTHLIKTRGQQVTLRCSPKSGHDTVSWYQQALGQGPQFIFQYYEEEERQRGNFPDRFSGHQFPNYSSELNVNALLLGDSALYLCASSSLGDGYTFGSGTRLTVV.

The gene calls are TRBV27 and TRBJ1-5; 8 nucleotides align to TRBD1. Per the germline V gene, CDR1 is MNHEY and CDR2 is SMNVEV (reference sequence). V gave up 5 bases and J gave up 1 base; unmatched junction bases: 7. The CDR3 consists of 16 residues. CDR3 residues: CASSARTGRSNQPQHF. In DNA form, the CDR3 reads TGTGCCAGCAGTGCCCGGACAGGGAGGAGCAATCAGCCCCAGCATTTT.

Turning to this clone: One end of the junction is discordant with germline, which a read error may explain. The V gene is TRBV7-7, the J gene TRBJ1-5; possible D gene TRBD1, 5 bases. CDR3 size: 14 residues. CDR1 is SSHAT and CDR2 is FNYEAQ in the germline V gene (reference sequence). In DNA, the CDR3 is TGTGCTAGCAGCTTACCGGACACGAATCAGCCCCAGCATTTT. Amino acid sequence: CASSLPDTNQPQHF.

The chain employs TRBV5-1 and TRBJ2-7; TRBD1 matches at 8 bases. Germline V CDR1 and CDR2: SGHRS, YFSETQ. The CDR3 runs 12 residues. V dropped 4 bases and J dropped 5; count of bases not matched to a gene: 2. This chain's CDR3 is CASSRTGNEQYF. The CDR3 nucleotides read TGCGCCAGCAGCAGGACAGGGAACGAGCAGTACTTC.

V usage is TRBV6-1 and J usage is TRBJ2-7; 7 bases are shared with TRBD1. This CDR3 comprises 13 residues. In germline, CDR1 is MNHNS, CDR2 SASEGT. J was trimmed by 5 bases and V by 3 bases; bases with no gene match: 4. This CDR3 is CASSEGQFNEQYF. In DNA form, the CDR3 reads TGTGCCAGCAGTGAGGGACAGTTCAACGAGCAGTACTTC.

CDR3 protein: CASSEAGATMDEQYF. As DNA, the CDR3 is TGTGCCAGCAGTGAAGCAGGAGCTACTATGGACGAGCAGTACTTC. The chain recombines TRBV2 with TRBJ2-7; D gene uncertain. The V and J ends lost 0 bases and 5 bases respectively, with 14 bases between them. Germline-derived CDR1 and CDR2 are SNHLY and FYNNEI. This CDR3 has 15 amino acids.

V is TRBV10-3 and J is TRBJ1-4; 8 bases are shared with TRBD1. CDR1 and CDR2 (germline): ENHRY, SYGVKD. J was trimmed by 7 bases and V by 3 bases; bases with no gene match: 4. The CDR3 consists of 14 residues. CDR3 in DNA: TGTGCCATCAGTGACGGACAGGGAGTTGAAAAACTGTTTTTT. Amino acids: CAISDGQGVEKLFF.

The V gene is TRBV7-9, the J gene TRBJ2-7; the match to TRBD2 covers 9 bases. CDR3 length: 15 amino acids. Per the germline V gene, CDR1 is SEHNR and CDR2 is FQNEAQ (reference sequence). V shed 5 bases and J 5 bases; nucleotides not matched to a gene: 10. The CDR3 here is CASSRLAGGPHEQYF. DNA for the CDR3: TGTGCCAGCAGCAGACTGGCGGGAGGGCCACACGAGCAGTACTTC.

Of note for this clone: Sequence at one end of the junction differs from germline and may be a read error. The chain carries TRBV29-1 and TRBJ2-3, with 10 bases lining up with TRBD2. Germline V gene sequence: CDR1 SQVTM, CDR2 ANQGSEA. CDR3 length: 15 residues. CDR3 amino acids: CGVRGAGGPADTQYF. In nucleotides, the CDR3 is TGCGGCGTTCGGGGAGCGGGAGGGCCGGCAGATACGCAGTATTTT.

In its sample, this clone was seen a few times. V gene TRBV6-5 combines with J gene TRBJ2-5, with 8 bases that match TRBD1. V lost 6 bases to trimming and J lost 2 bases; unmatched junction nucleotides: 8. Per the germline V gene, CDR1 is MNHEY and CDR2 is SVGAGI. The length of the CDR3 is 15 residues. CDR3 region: CASSSGGAGQETQYF. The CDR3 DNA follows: TGTGCCAGCAGCTCAGGGGGCGCGGGGCAAGAGACCCAGTACTTC.

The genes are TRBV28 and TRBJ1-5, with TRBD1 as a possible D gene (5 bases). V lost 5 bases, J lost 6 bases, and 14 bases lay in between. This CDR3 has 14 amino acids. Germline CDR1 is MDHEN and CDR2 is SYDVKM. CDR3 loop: CASSPTVWGQPQHF. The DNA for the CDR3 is TGTGCCAGCAGTCCGACAGTCTGGGGTCAGCCCCAGCATTTT.

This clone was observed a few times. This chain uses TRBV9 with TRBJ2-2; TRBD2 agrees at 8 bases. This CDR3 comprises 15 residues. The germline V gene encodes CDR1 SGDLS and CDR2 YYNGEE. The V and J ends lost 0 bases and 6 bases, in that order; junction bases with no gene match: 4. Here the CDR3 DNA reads TGTGCCAGCAGCGTAGGCGGGGGGTTTGCCGGGGAGCTGTTTTTT. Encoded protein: CASSVGGGFAGELFF.

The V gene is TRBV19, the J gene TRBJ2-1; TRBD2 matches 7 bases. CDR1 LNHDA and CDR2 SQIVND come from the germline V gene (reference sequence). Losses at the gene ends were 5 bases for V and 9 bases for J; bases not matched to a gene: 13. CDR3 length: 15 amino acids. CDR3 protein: CASSVERGGWGEQFF. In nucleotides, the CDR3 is TGTGCCAGTAGTGTCGAGCGGGGAGGGTGGGGTGAGCAGTTCTTC.

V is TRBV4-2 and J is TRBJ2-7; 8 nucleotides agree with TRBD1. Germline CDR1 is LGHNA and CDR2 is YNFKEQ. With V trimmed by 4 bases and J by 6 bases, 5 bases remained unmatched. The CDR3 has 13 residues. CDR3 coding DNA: TGTGCCAGCAGCCGGACAGGGAAAGGCGAGCAGTACTTC. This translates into CASSRTGKGEQYF.

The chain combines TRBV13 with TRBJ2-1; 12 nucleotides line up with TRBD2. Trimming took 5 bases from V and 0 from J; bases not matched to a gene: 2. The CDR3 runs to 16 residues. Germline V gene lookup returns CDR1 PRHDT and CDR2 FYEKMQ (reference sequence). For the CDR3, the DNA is TGTGCCAGCAGCGGACTAGCGGGGAGCTCCTACAATGAGCAGTTCTTC. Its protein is CASSGLAGSSYNEQFF.

CDR3 residues: CASSRGHLAYEQYF. CDR3 DNA: TGCGCCAGCAGCCGGGGACACCTGGCCTACGAGCAGTACTTC. The rearrangement joins TRBV23-1 to TRBJ2-7; D possibly corresponds to TRBD1 (6 bases). TRBV23-1 is an ORF for which the function is uncertain. Trimming took 6 bases from V and 2 from J, leaving 14 bases between them. The CDR3 extends over 14 amino acids.

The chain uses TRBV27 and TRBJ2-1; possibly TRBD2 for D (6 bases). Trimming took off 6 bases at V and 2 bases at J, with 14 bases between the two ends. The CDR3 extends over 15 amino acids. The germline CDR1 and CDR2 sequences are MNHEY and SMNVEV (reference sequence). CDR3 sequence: CASSRRDLTYNEQFF. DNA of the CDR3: TGTGCCAGCAGCCGACGGGACTTGACCTACAATGAGCAGTTCTTC.

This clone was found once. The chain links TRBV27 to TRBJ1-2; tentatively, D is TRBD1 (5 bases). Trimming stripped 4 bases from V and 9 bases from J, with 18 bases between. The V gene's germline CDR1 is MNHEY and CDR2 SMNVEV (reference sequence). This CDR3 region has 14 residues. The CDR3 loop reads CASSSGLQGYSYTF. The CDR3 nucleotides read TGTGCCAGCAGTTCGGGCCTGCAGGGATATAGCTACACCTTC.

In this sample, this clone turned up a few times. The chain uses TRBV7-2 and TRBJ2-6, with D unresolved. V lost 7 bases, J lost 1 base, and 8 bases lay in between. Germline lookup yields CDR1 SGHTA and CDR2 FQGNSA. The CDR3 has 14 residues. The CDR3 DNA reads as TGTGCCAGCAATATGGCTTCTGGGGCCAACGTCCTGACTTTC. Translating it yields CASNMASGANVLTF.

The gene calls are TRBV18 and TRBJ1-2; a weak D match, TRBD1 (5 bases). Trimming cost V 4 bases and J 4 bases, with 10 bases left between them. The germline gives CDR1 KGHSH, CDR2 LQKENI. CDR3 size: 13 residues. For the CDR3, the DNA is TGTGCCAGCTCACTAACAGGTGGCTATGGCTACACCTTC. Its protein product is CASSLTGGYGYTF.

This chain's CDR3 is CASSTPGTKLFF. The CDR3 DNA sequence: TGTGCCAGCAGTACGCCCGGGACTAAGTTGTTCTTC. The chain combines TRBV27 with TRBJ2-1; 7 bases align to TRBD2. J was trimmed by 15 bases and V by 5 bases; bases with no gene match: 10. This CDR3 contains 12 residues. CDR1 is MNHEY and CDR2 is SMNVEV in the germline V gene (reference sequence).